These T cell receptor beta chains were read from a single sample in a study of CD8 T cells in Susac syndrome. TCRdb called the immunoSEQ multiplex PCR reads again in MiXCR, with one record for every CDR3 protein. Among tens of thousands of distinct CDR3 sequences listed, 95% were seen once. Sequencing was performed on CD8+ T cells from PBMCs. The receptors stem from a human donor with Susac syndrome. Each CDR3 is given without its conserved first and last residue.

v_call cdr3_aa
TRBV6-2/TRBV6-3 ASSYSGQYSNQPQH
TRBV20-1 SATGPEVTEAF
TRBV19 ASSTLTSGSNEQY
TRBV9 ASSTPGTLYGYT
TRBV29-1 SVEGDRGDTDTQY
TRBV20-1 SAAGPSYTGELF
TRBV7-6 ASSWGSGTGELF
TRBV28 ASSLVPSDYEQY
TRBV15 ATSRDGPGQGSTDTQY
TRBV6-4 ATIRDRGFLVRQETQY
TRBV12-3/TRBV12-4 ASSPGHLPYEQY
TRBV6-5 ASSTLAGDYNEQF
TRBV14 ASSHWSDGNEQF
TRBV6-2/TRBV6-3 ASSPGLAGTDTQY
TRBV5-4 ASSSTSGSQETQY
TRBV29-1 SVTPGLGVPEQF
TRBV7-7 ASSDPGQGYEQY
TRBV29-1 SVRPELYGYT
TRBV7-8 ASSSGTGKHEQY
TRBV27 ASSLGQGAFYEQY
TRBV13 ASSLGPLSGANVLT
TRBV2 ASSELSKTYEQY
TRBV5-4 ASSPPLGLAGYEQY
TRBV4-1 ASSFGQPYEQY
TRBV20-1 SARGQTTSGQETQY
TRBV20-1 SARDPPDTQY
TRBV4-3 ASSQDYEGASSYNEQF
TRBV11-1 ASSSDREEY
TRBV20-1 SASWGLQETQY
TRBV5-4 ASSLGLAGAEDGYT
TRBV27 ASSFRGAYEQY
TRBV27 ASSRRQGTGTQY
TRBV28 ASFGTGEQF
TRBV19 ASSISAEAF
TRBV4-3 ASSQATPGQSYEQY
TRBV20-1 SARADPSSSLNYEQY
TRBV12-3/TRBV12-4 ASSFGGLGTGELF
TRBV30 AWEGSGTSRLNEQF
TRBV30 AWSVLRTSGETQY
TRBV18 ASSPPGQPEQY
TRBV27 ASSPMGTGELF
TRBV20-1 SASTRPHSYEQY
TRBV6-5 ATGTSGTYNEQF
TRBV3-1 ASSVTGELF
TRBV4-1 ASSQDSQYEQY
TRBV5-1 ASSLRQGTEAF
TRBV5-1 ASSWDTDYEQY
TRBV30 AWSASGRAYEQY
TRBV30 AWRTNTEAF
TRBV15 ATQGLSTDTQY
TRBV3-1 ASSQEVGIEQY
TRBV28 ASSLPGQVVETQY
TRBV5-1 ASSEGGQTTEAF
TRBV27 ASSLTDSSSYNEQF
TRBV28 ASSPPNTEAF